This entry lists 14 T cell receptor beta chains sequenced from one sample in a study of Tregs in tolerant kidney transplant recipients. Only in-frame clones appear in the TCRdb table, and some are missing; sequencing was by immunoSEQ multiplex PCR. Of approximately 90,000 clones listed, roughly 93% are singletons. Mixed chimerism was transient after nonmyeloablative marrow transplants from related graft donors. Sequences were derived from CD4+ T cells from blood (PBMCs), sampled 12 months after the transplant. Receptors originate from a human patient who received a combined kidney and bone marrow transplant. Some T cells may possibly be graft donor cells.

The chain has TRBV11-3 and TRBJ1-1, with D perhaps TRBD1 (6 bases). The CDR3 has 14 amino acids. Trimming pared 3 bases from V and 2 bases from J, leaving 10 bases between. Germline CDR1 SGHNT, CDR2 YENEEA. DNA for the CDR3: TGTGCCAGCAGCTTTACAGGGTCCAACACTGAAGCTTTCTTT. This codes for CASSFTGSNTEAFF.

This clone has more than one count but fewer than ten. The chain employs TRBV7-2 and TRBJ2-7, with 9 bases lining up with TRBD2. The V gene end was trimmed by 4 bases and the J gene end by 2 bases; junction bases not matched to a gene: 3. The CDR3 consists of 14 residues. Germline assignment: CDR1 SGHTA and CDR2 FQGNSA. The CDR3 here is CASSSLAGTYEQYF. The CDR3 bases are TGTGCCAGCAGCTCTCTAGCGGGGACCTACGAGCAGTACTTC.

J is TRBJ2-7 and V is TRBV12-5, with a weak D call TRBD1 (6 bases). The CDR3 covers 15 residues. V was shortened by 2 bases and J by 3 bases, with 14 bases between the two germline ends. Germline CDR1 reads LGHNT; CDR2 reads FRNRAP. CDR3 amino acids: CASGLNPTGVYEQYF. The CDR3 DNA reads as TGTGCTAGTGGTTTGAACCCGACAGGAGTCTACGAGCAGTACTTC.

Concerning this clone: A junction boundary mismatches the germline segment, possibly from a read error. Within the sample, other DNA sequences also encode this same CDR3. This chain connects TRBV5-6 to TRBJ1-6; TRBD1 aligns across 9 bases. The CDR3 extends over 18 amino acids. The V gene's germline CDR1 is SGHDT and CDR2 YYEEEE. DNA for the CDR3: TGTGCCAGCAGCTTGGACTTCGGACAGGGGTCCTATAATTCCCCCCTCCACTTT. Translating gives CASSLDFGQGSYNSPLHF.

The CDR3 DNA reads TGTGCCAGTAGTATGAGGACAGGGGGGATGACTAACTATGGCTACACCTTC. Translation gives CASSMRTGGMTNYGYTF. The genes are TRBV19 and TRBJ1-2, with 10 positions matching TRBD1. CDR3 length equals 17 residues. V lost 3 bases and J lost 0; bases outside the gene matches: 7. Per germline, CDR1 LNHDA and CDR2 SQIVND (reference sequence). Full variable domain (outside the CDR3, taken from reference TRBV19 and TRBJ1-2): DGGITQSPKYLFRKEGQNVTLSCEQNLNHDAMYWYRQDPGQGLRLIYYSQIVNDFQKGDIAEGYSVSREKKESFPLTVTSAQKNPTAFYLCASSMRTGGMTNYGYTFGSGTRLTVV.

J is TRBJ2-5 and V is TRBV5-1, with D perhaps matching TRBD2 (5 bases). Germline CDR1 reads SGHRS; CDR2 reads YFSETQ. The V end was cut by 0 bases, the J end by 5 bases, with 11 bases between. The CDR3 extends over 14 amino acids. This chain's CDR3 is CASSLVGSGETQYF. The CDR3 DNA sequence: TGCGCCAGCAGCTTGGTGGGGTCGGGGGAGACCCAGTACTTC. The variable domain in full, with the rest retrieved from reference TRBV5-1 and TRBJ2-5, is KAGVTQTPRYLIKTRGQQVTLSCSPISGHRSVSWYQQTPGQGLQFLFEYFSETQRNKGNFPGRFSGRQFSNSRSEMNVSTLELGDSALYLCASSLVGSGETQYFGPGTRLLVL.

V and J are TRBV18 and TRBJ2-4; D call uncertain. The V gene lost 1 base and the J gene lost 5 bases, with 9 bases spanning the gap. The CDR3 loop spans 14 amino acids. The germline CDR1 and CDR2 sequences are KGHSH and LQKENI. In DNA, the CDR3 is TGTGCCAGCTCACCACAACTAACGGAAAACATTCAGTACTTC. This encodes CASSPQLTENIQYF.

The chain's CDR3 is CASSSREAGNTIYF. The CDR3 DNA follows: TGTGCCAGCAGTTCCAGGGAGGCTGGAAACACCATATATTTT. The chain recombines TRBV6-5 with TRBJ1-3; tentative D call: TRBD1 (5 bases). CDR3 length: 14 amino acids. V was trimmed by 4 bases and J by 2 bases, leaving 9 bases between them. CDR1 and CDR2 from the germline V gene are MNHEY and SVGAGI.

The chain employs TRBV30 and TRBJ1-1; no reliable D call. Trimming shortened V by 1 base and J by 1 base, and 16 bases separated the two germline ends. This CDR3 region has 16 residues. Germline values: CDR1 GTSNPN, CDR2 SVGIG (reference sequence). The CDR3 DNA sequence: TGTGCCTGGAGTGCAAGACATTTCCACTCGAACACTGAAGCTTTCTTT. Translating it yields CAWSARHFHSNTEAFF.

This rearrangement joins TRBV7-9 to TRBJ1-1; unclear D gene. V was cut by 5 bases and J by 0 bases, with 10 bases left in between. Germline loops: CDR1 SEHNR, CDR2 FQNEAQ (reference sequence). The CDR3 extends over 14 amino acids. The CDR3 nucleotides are TGTGCCAGCAGCCCTAGCTACCTGAACACTGAAGCTTTCTTT. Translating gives CASSPSYLNTEAFF.

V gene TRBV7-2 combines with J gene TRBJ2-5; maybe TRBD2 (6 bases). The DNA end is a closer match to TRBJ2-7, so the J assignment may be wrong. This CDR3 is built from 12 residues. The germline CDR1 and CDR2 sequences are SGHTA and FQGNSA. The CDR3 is CASSTSIYEQYF. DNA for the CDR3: TGTGCCAGCAGCACTAGCATATACGAGCAGTACTTC.

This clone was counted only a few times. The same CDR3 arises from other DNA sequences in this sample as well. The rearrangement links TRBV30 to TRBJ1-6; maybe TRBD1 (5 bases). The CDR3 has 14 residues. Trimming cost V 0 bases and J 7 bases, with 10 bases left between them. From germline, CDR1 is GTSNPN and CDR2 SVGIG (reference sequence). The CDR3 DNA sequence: TGTGCCTGGAGTGTAAGGGGTACGAATTCACCCCTCCACTTT. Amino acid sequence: CAWSVRGTNSPLHF. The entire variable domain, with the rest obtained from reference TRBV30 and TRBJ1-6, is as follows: SQTIHQWPATLVQPVGSPLSLECTVEGTSNPNLYWYRQAAGRGLQLLFYSVGIGQISSEVPQNLSASRPQDRQFILSSKKLLLSDSGFYLCAWSVRGTNSPLHFGNGTRLTVT.

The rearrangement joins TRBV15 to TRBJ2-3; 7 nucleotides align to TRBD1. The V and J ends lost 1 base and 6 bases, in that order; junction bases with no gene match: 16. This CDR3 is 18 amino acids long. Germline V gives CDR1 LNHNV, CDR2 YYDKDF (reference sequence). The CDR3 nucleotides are TGTGCCACCAGCAGAGCGATAAAATGGACAGGTTATGGGGATACGCAGTATTTT. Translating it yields CATSRAIKWTGYGDTQYF.

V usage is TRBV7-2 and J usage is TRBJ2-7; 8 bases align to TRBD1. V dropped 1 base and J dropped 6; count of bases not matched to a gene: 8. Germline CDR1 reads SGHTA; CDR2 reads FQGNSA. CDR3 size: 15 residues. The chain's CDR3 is CASSLGRTGYGEQYF. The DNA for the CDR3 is TGTGCCAGCAGCTTAGGTCGGACAGGGTACGGCGAGCAGTACTTC.